This T cell receptor beta chain came from a study of T cell responses to AZD1222 COVID-19 vaccine. Regarding the study as a whole: It should be noted that donors were predominantly white British and more often female, and clonal diversity was possibly underestimated. Repertoires were collected only later (after the peak T cell response had occurred). Nearly half of unique spike-specific TCRs reportedly avoided B.1.351 and B.1.1.7 mutated regions.

TCRdb's table, derived via immunoSEQ multiplex PCR, lists solely in-frame clones and lacks some. This table has more than 150,000 clones, about 90% appearing once. The CDR3 consists of 15 residues. V lost 10 bases and J lost 5; bases outside the gene matches: 5. Germline V gene lookup returns CDR1 MNHEY and CDR2 SMNVEV (reference sequence). As to this clone: The antigen is unknown.

V is TRBV27 and J is TRBJ2-2, with TRBD2 matching 15 bases. The sequencing here drew on peripheral blood, taken 28 days after the second AZD1222 dose. The sequence derives from an adult who received the AZD1222 COVID-19 vaccine. This chain's CDR3 is CATTGLAGGTGELFF. CDR3 sequence (DNA): TGTGCCACCACGGGACTAGCGGGGGGTACCGGGGAGCTGTTTTTT.